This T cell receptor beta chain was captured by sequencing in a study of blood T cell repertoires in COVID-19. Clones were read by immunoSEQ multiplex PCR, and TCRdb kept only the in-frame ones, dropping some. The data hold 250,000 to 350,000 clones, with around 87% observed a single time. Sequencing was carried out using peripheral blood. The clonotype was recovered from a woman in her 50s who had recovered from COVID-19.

The CDR3 nucleotides are TGCGCCAGCAGCTTGGCCTATACCTCGGATGAAAAACTGTTTTTT. This codes for CASSLAYTSDEKLFF. This chain connects TRBV5-1 to TRBJ1-4; D gene uncertain. CDR3 length: 15 amino acids. CDR1 SGHRS and CDR2 YFSETQ come from the germline V gene. Between the trimmed V and J ends, which lost 0 bases and 6 bases, there was a span of 12 bases.